The rows below give T cell receptor beta chains drawn from one sample of a study of cytomegalovirus exposure and HLA in healthy donors. Data came from immunoSEQ multiplex PCR; TCRdb stores just in-frame clones and leaves some out. Of approximately 210,000 clones listed, about 81% were seen once; the top ten hold around 2%. Sequencing used PBMCs. These TCRs come from a man aged 18-30 years in good health and CMV-seronegative. The CDR3 runs from the conserved cysteine through the conserved F or W. The D gene is left open where the match is weak. Part of the rows lack a size; the others show once, few, many or a class for expanded clones.

clone_size,d_call,j_call,v_call,cdr3_aa,cdr3_nt
-,-,TRBJ1-1,TRBV6-5,CASSYAVRSTEAFF,TGTGCCAGCAGTTACGCAGTAAGATCCACTGAAGCTTTCTTT
-,-,TRBJ2-5,TRBV29-1,CSVARGAQETQYF,TGCAGCGTTGCGCGTGGGGCCCAAGAGACCCAGTACTTC
-,-,TRBJ2-1,TRBV21-1,CASSKDVRQEQFF,TGTGCCAGCAGCAAAGACGTCCGCCAGGAGCAGTTCTTC
few,TRBD2,TRBJ2-1,TRBV4-3,CASSQAPSGLEQFF,TGCGCCAGCAGCCAAGCTCCTAGCGGCCTTGAGCAGTTCTTC
-,-,TRBJ1-2,TRBV2,CASTREGQGYYGYTF,TGTGCCAGCACCCGTGAGGGACAAGGATATTATGGCTACACCTTC
-,TRBD1,TRBJ1-2,TRBV6-6,CASSPWTGNGYTF,TGTGCCAGCAGTCCTTGGACAGGGAACGGCTACACCTTC
few,-,TRBJ2-7,TRBV6-1,CASRSRNVPYEQYF,TGTGCCAGCAGATCCAGGAACGTCCCCTACGAGCAGTACTTC
-,-,TRBJ1-4,TRBV5-4,CASSSGGTNEKLFF,TGTGCCAGCAGCTCGGGTGGAACTAATGAAAAACTGTTTTTT
-,TRBD1,TRBJ1-5,TRBV23-1,CASSYTGASNQPQHF,TGCGCCAGCAGTTATACAGGGGCTAGCAATCAGCCCCAGCATTTT
-,-,TRBJ1-2,TRBV7-9,CASSLGPGDYGYTF,TGTGCCAGCAGCTTAGGTCCGGGAGACTATGGCTACACCTTC
-,TRBD1,TRBJ2-7,TRBV9,CASSVAGTGGYEQYF,TGTGCCAGCAGCGTAGCGGGGACAGGAGGATACGAGCAGTACTTC